This TCR beta chain was observed in a study of T cells in Graves' hyperthyroidism and ophthalmopathy (dated by TCRdb to the late 2010s). Looking at the study overall: A discovery cohort of around 100 patients, 43 with Graves' ophthalmopathy and approximately 60 with stable Graves' hyperthyroidism, was used to find distinguishing TCR V-J signatures. An independent validation cohort of under 20 hyperthyroidism patients and over 15 patients who later progressed to ophthalmopathy tested prospective prediction of ophthalmopathy. The roughly 90 discovery patients were divided at random into training and test sets in a 7:3 ratio. Thyroid tissue and blood T-cell repertoires from several Graves' hyperthyroidism patients were also compared in the study. After blood sampling, hyperthyroidism patients were treated with methimazole at a starting dose of 30 mg daily, and ophthalmopathy patients were treated with high-dose intravenous methylprednisolone. The paper reports TCR Vbeta CDR3 sequencing of fewer than 150 peripheral blood samples: 40 to 45 ophthalmopathy, approximately 74 hyperthyroidism and around 17 progressor patients. Findings and caveats that apply to the study as a whole: Blood samples also contained most of the expanded thyroid clonotypes (frequency above 0.001), which suggests that blood repertoires may reflect thyroid immune responses. No statistical method was used to fix the sample size in advance, and group allocation was not hidden from the investigators. Ophthalmopathy was separated from stable hyperthyroidism by a 13 V-J signature model, with 85% to 90% sensitivity and approximately 84% specificity obtained in cross-validation and 80%/75% obtained in testing. During validation, the model predicted progression to ophthalmopathy a median of approximately 6.5 months ahead of onset, with around 71% sensitivity and roughly 75% specificity.

The TCR beta CDR3 regions were amplified from RNA transcripts. The first round of RT-PCR for the TCR CDR3 was performed with the HTBI primer set and the Qiagen OneStep RT-PCR kit. The libraries were constructed in a second round of multiplex PCR and then size-selected and purified. Libraries were sequenced paired-end with 100 bp reads on an Illumina HiSeq2000. The study's processing was this. Raw data were processed with SOAPnuke, discarding reads with adapters, uncalled bases, mean Phred below 15, or no exact constant-primer or identifier match. COPE v1.2.5 was used to merge high-quality paired reads, and clonotypes were defined as unique nucleotide sequences. MiTCR v1.1 was used to align clonotypes to the IMGT TRBV, TRBD and TRBJ reference segments. The analysis included only V-J combinations with a frequency above 0.0001, which together covered about 99% of the repertoires. The TCS score was defined as the ratio of F50 (clonal expansion) to E x V (chaos), calculated using BLOSUM62-based TCRdist between CDR3 peptides within each V-J. Welch's t-statistics and random forest reduced 450 to 600 V-J features to roughly 13, which were used in a naive Bayes classifier (R e1071). The Morisita-Horn index was used to measure how similar the thyroid and blood repertoires were. TCRdb reanalyzed the raw reads on its own, using fastp at Q25 for trimming and MiXCR for clone calling, and kept in-frame beta chains. Rows are unified per CDR3 protein, each entry keeping the most common DNA and genes. The V and J calls were determined by TCRdb, not by the authors. Counted in this sample were 600,000 to 700,000 distinct CDR3 sequences; just under 45% of them appeared once. Approximately 7.2% of the sample goes to the ten largest clones.

Exclusion was applied to patients with uncontrolled infections, other autoimmune diseases, pregnancy or lactation. Diagnoses were based on clinical symptoms, serum thyroxine and TRAb, thyroid ultrasound and orbital computed tomography. Trizol reagent was used to extract total RNA, and RNA quality was then checked on an Agilent 2100 Bioanalyzer. This clonotype was seen at least ten times. The antigen it binds to is not known. Base qualities were left out, and no much larger clone turns up one base away. What was sequenced was peripheral blood or thyroid tissue (not recorded which). This receptor was identified in an adult man with Graves' disease, either hyperthyroidism or ophthalmopathy (not recorded which).

The nucleotide sequence is given as TGTGCCAGCAGCCACTCCGGGACAGCGTCATACGAGCAGTACTTC. Translated, this is CASSHSGTASYEQYF. The chain uses TRBV7-9 and TRBJ2-7; 7 junctional bases match TRBD1. The germline V gene (reference sequence) yields SEHNR for CDR1 and FQNEAQ for CDR2. Measured from the cysteine to the phenylalanine, the CDR3 is 15 residues long. The only DNA kept is the CDR3, 45 bases in frame from the first base. V trim: 5 bases; J trim: 4 bases; unmatched bases: 11.